One and the same sample provided the 20 T cell receptor beta chains below, sequenced in a study of T-cell memory formation after mild COVID-19. TCRdb called the 5' RACE reads again in MiXCR, with one record for every CDR3 protein. The repertoire holds 300,000 to 350,000 distinct CDR3 sequences, 10% to 15% seen once, with about 21% in the top ten. The sequencing sample was made of PBMCs or a T cell subset sorted from them (not recorded which). These receptors came from a man aged 18 to 30 who had mild COVID-19 (a few samples of this study predate the infection). Cell type and time point are not known.

The gene calls are TRBV7-9 and TRBJ2-3, with D tentatively TRBD1 (6 bases). The germline V and J ends were trimmed by 2 bases and 3 bases, with 12 bases remaining between them. Per the germline V gene, CDR1 is SEHNR and CDR2 is FQNEAQ (reference sequence). CDR3 length: 15 amino acids. The CDR3 spells CASSLLWTDTDTQYF. CDR3 coding DNA: TGTGCCAGCAGCTTACTGTGGACAGATACAGATACGCAGTATTTT.

The chain employs TRBV7-3 and TRBJ2-3; no reliable D call. Trimming cost V 5 bases and J 2 bases, with 20 bases left between them. Germline V gene sequence: CDR1 SGHTA, CDR2 FQGTGA. The CDR3 length is 17 residues. DNA of the CDR3: TGTGCCAGCAGCCCAGGCGGCCCCGTGTCACACACAGATACGCAGTATTTT. It codes for CASSPGGPVSHTDTQYF.

In DNA form, the CDR3 reads TGTGCCAGCTCACCCCGGGACAGGGGTCTCACAGATACGCAGTATTTT. Protein sequence: CASSPRDRGLTDTQYF. This chain links TRBV18 with TRBJ2-3; 10 bases agree with TRBD1. The V gene end was trimmed by 3 bases and the J gene end by 2 bases; junction bases not matched to a gene: 5. Per the germline V gene, CDR1 is KGHSH and CDR2 is LQKENI. The CDR3 has 16 amino acids.

The chain joins TRBV7-9 to TRBJ2-1; 12 positions match TRBD2. The CDR3 sequence is 19 residues long. Trimming cost V 2 bases and J 7 bases; bases outside gene matches: 15. CDR1 is SEHNR and CDR2 is FQNEAQ in the germline V gene (reference sequence). The CDR3 spells CASSLNSWAGTSGLNEQFF. The CDR3 coding sequence is TGTGCCAGCAGCTTAAACTCCTGGGCCGGGACTAGCGGGTTAAATGAGCAGTTCTTC.

This clonotype was counted a few times. V gene TRBV5-1 combines with J gene TRBJ2-1, with TRBD2 matching 11 bases. The V gene end was trimmed by 5 bases and the J gene end by 8 bases; junction bases not matched to a gene: 6. This CDR3 spans 14 amino acids. Looked up from germline, CDR1 is SGHRS and CDR2 is YFSETQ. For the CDR3, the DNA is TGCGCCAGCAGGCCCGGGACTAGCGGCGATGAGCAGTTCTTC. It specifies CASRPGTSGDEQFF.

This clonotype has just a few counts. The gene calls are TRBV20-1 and TRBJ2-7, with D possibly being TRBD1 (5 bases). Trimming stripped 1 base from V and 2 bases from J, with 9 bases between. The CDR3 runs 13 residues. CDR1 DFQATT and CDR2 SNEGSKA come from the germline V gene (reference sequence). The CDR3 spells CSARGTKTYEQYF. The CDR3 nucleotides read TGCAGTGCTAGAGGGACAAAAACCTACGAGCAGTACTTC.

This clonotype was detected a few times. The chain recombines TRBV18 with TRBJ2-1; TRBD1 agrees at 8 bases. Trimming removed 0 bases from V and 4 bases from J; junction bases left unmatched: 5. This CDR3 spans 16 amino acids. CDR1 KGHSH and CDR2 LQKENI come from the germline V gene. CDR3 residues: CASSPPQGALYNEQFF. In DNA form, the CDR3 reads TGTGCCAGCTCACCACCGCAGGGGGCCCTTTACAATGAGCAGTTCTTC. Full variable domain (remainder filled in from reference TRBV18 and TRBJ2-1): NAGVMQNPRHLVRRRGQEARLRCSPMKGHSHVYWYRQLPEEGLKFMVYLQKENIIDESGMPKERFSAEFPKEGPSILRIQQVVRGDSAAYFCASSPPQGALYNEQFFGPGTRLTVL.

The sample holds many counts of this clonotype. The chain is built from TRBV12-3 or TRBV12-4 and TRBJ1-5; no clear D. The CDR3 loop spans 13 amino acids. V was clipped by 7 bases and J by 5 bases, with 12 bases between them. CDR3 amino acids: CASTPGRDQPQHF. The CDR3 bases are TGTGCCAGCACCCCGGGGAGGGATCAGCCCCAGCATTTT.

The rearrangement joins TRBV7-6 to TRBJ2-1; the D gene is possibly TRBD1 (5 bases). V gave up 0 bases and J gave up 10 bases, with 7 bases separating them. This CDR3 contains 12 residues. From germline, CDR1 is SGHVS and CDR2 FNYEAQ. The CDR3 loop is CASSLAKGEQFF. The CDR3 DNA reads as TGTGCCAGCAGCTTAGCTAAGGGGGAGCAGTTCTTC. Based on the CDR3 plus reference TRBV7-6 and TRBJ2-1, the full variable domain is GAGVSQSPRYKVTKRGQDVALRCDPISGHVSLYWYRQALGQGPEFLTYFNYEAQQDKSGLPNDRFSAERPEGSISTLTIQRTEQRDSAMYRCASSLAKGEQFFGPGTRLTVL.

The chain employs TRBV12-3 or TRBV12-4 and TRBJ2-3; D remains unclear. V dropped 6 bases and J dropped 5 bases, with 15 bases sitting between them. The CDR3 runs 14 residues. The CDR3 region is CASRLLGKGDTQYF. Here the CDR3 DNA reads TGTGCCAGCAGACTCTTAGGGAAGGGAGATACGCAGTATTTT.

This clonotype has just a few counts. CDR3 in DNA: TGTGCCAGCAGCGTCCAACCGGAACCCGGGGGTTACAATGAGCAGTTCTTC. Translation gives CASSVQPEPGGYNEQFF. The V and J genes are TRBV9 and TRBJ2-1; D may be TRBD2 (6 bases). V was shortened by 2 bases and J by 4 bases, with 19 bases between the two germline ends. Germline CDR1 and CDR2: SGDLS and YYNGEE. This CDR3 spans 17 amino acids.

This clonotype occurred a few times. This chain joins TRBV18 and TRBJ2-7, with 7 nucleotides matching TRBD2. After removal of 2 bases from V and 4 bases from J, the junction contained 8 bases not matched to a gene. CDR3 length equals 15 residues. The germline V gene has CDR1 KGHSH and CDR2 LQKENI. CDR3 in amino acids: CASSPGWEGRYEQYF. CDR3 coding DNA: TGTGCCAGCTCACCAGGTTGGGAGGGTCGGTACGAGCAGTACTTC.

The gene calls are TRBV29-1 and TRBJ1-2, with D maybe TRBD1 (6 bases). Germline loops: CDR1 SQVTM, CDR2 ANQGSEA. The V end was cut by 3 bases, the J end by 5 bases, with 13 bases between. CDR3 length: 13 residues. The CDR3 spells CSVETGRGYGYTF. CDR3 DNA sequence: TGCAGCGTTGAGACAGGAAGGGGGTATGGCTACACCTTC.

This clonotype occurred a few times. The chain has TRBV5-1 and TRBJ2-2; TRBD2 matches 11 bases. Germline CDR1 reads SGHRS; CDR2 reads YFSETQ. The CDR3 totals 16 residues. Trimming cost V 6 bases and J 6 bases; bases outside gene matches: 10. This chain's CDR3 is CASNLAGGSPPGELFF. The CDR3 nucleotides read TGCGCCAGCAATCTAGCGGGGGGCAGTCCCCCCGGGGAGCTGTTTTTT.

This clonotype has at least ten counts. V usage is TRBV6-2 or TRBV6-3 and J usage is TRBJ2-5; D uncertain. V was pared by 1 base and J by 5 bases, with 11 bases between. Germline assignment: CDR1 MNHEY and CDR2 SVGEGT. The CDR3 contains 14 residues. CDR3 DNA: TGTGCCAGCAGTTACTGGACCGCCTCTGAGACCCAGTACTTC. Its translation is CASSYWTASETQYF.

This chain connects TRBV7-2 to TRBJ2-1, with 8 bases lining up with TRBD2. CDR1 and CDR2 (germline): SGHTA, FQGNSA. This CDR3 has 16 residues. Germline trimming cut 3 bases from V and 8 bases from J; bases unmatched to any gene: 12. The CDR3 nucleotides read TGTGCCAGCAGCTTTCCCGCGGGGGGCTTTTCAGATGAGCAGTTCTTC. Translating gives CASSFPAGGFSDEQFF.

This chain joins TRBV5-3 and TRBJ2-6; D is unresolved. TRBV5-3 is annotated as an ORF whose role is uncertain. The germline V and J ends were trimmed by 0 bases and 0 bases, with 7 bases remaining between them. The length of the CDR3 is 16 residues. The CDR3 sequence: CARSLVGYSGANVLTF. The CDR3 DNA sequence: TGTGCCAGAAGCTTGGTAGGGTACTCTGGGGCCAACGTCCTGACTTTC.

This clonotype appeared a few times. This chain joins TRBV5-1 and TRBJ1-2; 8 bases are shared with TRBD1. The V and J ends lost 0 bases and 4 bases, in that order; junction bases with no gene match: 2. The CDR3 sequence is 14 residues long. The germline gives CDR1 SGHRS, CDR2 YFSETQ. CDR3 residues: CASSLDRGAYGYTF. CDR3 DNA sequence: TGCGCCAGCAGCTTGGACAGGGGGGCCTATGGCTACACCTTC.

In its sample, this clonotype was seen a few times. The chain uses TRBV6-5 and TRBJ2-3, with D unresolved. V was shortened by 5 bases and J by 2 bases, with 14 bases between the two germline ends. Germline CDR1 MNHEY, CDR2 SVGAGI. This CDR3 is built from 15 residues. CDR3: CASSPVGANTDTQYF. The CDR3 DNA follows: TGTGCCAGCAGTCCGGTCGGCGCAAACACAGATACGCAGTATTTT.

This clonotype has a count of ten or more. The J gene is TRBJ2-7, the V gene TRBV29-1, with D tentatively TRBD1 or TRBD2 (5 bases each). This CDR3 region has 12 residues. Trimming removed 4 bases at V and 2 bases at J, with 9 bases between. From germline, CDR1 is SQVTM and CDR2 ANQGSEA. The CDR3, as DNA: TGCAGCGTTGTCGTGGGGGCCTACGAGCAGTACTTC. It is translated as CSVVVGAYEQYF.